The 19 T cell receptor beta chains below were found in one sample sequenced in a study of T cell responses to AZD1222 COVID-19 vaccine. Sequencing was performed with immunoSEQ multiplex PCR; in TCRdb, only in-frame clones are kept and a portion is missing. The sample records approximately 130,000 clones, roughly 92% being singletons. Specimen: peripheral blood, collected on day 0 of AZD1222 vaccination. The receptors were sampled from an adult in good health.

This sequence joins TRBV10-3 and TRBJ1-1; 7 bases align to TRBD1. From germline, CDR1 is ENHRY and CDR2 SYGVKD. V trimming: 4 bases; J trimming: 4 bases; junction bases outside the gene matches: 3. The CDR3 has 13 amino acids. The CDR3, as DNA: TGTGCCATCAGTGGAAGGGGGCGCACTGAAGCTTTCTTT. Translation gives CAISGRGRTEAFF.

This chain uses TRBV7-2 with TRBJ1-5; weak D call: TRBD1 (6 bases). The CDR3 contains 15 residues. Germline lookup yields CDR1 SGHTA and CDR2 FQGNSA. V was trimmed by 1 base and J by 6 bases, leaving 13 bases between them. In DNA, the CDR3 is TGTGCCAGCAGCTTAGGAGGGGGAGGGATTCAGCCCCAGCATTTT. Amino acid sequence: CASSLGGGGIQPQHF.

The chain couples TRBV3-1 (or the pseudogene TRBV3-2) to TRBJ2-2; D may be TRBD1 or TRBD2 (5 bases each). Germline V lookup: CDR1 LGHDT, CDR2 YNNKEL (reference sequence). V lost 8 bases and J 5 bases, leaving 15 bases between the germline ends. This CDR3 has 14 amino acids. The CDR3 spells CASGGQGETGELFF. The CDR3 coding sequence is TGTGCCAGCGGTGGGCAGGGAGAAACCGGGGAGCTGTTTTTT.

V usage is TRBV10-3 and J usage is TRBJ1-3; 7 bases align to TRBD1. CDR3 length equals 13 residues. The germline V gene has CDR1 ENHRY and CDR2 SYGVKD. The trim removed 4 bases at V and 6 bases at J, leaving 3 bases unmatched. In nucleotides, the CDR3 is TGTGCCATCAGTGCGCAGGGGGAAAACACCATATATTTT. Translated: CAISAQGENTIYF.

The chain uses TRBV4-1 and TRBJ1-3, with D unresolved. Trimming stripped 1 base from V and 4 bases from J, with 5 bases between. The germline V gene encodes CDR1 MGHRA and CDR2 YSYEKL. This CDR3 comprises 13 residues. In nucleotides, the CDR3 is TGCGCCAGCAGCCAAGTACAGGGAAACACCATATATTTT. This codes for CASSQVQGNTIYF.

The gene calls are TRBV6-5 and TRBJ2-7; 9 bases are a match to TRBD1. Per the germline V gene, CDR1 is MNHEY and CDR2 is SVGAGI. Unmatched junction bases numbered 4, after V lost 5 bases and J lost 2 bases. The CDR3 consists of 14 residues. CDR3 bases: TGTGCCAGCAGTAACGACAGGGGGGCCTACGAGCAGTACTTC. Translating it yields CASSNDRGAYEQYF.

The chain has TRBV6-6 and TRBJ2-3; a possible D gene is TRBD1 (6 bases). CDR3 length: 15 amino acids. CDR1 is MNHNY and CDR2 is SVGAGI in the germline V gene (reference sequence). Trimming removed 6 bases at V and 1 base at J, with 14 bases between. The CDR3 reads CASSRTVGGTDTQYF. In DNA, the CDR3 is TGTGCCAGCAGCCGGACAGTTGGAGGCACAGATACGCAGTATTTT.

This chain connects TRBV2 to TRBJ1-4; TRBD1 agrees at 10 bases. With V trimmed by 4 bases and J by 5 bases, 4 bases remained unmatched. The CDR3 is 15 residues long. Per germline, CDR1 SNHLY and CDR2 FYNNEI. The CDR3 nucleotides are TGTGCCAGCAGTGTTGGGGGACAGGGGAATGAAAAACTGTTTTTT. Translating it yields CASSVGGQGNEKLFF.

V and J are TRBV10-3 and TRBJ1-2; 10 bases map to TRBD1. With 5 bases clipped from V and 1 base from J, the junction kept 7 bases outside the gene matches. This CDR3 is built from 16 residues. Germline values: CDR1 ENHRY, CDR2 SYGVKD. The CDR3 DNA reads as TGTGCCATCAGTCGCAGGACAGGGGGGAATAACTATGGCTACACCTTC. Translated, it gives CAISRRTGGNNYGYTF.

CDR3 region: CASSLSGEGNTYVNYGYTF. DNA for the CDR3: TGTGCCAGCAGTTTATCGGGAGAGGGAAACACATATGTTAACTATGGCTACACCTTC. This sequence joins TRBV27 and TRBJ1-2; D unresolved. There are 19 residues in the CDR3. Trimming stripped 0 bases from V and 1 base from J, with 21 bases between. Germline CDR1 and CDR2: MNHEY and SMNVEV (reference sequence).

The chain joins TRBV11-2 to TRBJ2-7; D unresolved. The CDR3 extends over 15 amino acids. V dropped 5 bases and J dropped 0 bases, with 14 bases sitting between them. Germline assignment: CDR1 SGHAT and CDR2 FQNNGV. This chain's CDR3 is CASSPHSTLSYEQYF. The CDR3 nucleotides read TGTGCCAGCAGCCCCCATTCGACACTCTCCTACGAGCAGTACTTC.

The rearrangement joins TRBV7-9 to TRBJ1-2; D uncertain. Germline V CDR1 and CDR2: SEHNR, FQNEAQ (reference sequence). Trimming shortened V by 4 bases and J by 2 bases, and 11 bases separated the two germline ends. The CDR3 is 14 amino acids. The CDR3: CASSSPPVNYGYTF. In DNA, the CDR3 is TGTGCCAGCAGCTCCCCCCCGGTCAACTATGGCTACACCTTC.

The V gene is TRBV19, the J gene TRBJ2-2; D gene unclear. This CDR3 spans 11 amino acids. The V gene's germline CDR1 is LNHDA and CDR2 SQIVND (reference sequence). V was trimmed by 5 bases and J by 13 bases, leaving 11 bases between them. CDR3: CASSSSWGLFF. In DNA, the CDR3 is TGTGCCAGTAGTTCATCCTGGGGGCTGTTTTTT. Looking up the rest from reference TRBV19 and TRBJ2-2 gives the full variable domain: DGGITQSPKYLFRKEGQNVTLSCEQNLNHDAMYWYRQDPGQGLRLIYYSQIVNDFQKGDIAEGYSVSREKKESFPLTVTSAQKNPTAFYLCASSSSWGLFFGEGSRLTVL.

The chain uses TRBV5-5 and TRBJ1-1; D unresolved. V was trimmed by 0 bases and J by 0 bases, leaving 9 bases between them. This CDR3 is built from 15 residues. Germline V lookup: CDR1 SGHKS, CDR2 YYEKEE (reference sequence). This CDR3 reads CASSLAWMMNTEAFF. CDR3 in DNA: TGTGCCAGCAGCTTGGCGTGGATGATGAACACTGAAGCTTTCTTT.

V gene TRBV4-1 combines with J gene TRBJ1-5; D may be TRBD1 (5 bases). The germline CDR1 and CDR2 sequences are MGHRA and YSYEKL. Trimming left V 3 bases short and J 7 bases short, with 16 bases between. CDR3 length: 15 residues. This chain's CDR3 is CASSQGRGGNQPQHF. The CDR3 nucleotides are TGCGCCAGCAGCCAGGGACGCGGGGGTAACCAGCCCCAGCATTTT.

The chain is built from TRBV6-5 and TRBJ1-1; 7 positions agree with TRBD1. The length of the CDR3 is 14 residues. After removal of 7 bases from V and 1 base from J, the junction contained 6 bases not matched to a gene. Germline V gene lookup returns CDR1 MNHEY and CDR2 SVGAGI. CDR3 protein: CASTRGQWNTEAFF. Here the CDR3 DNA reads TGTGCCAGCACCCGGGGACAGTGGAACACTGAAGCTTTCTTT.

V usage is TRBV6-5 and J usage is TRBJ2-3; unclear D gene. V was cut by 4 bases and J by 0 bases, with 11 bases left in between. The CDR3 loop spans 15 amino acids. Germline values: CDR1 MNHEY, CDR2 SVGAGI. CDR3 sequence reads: CASSSPSQSTDTQYF. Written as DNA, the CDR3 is TGTGCCAGCAGTTCCCCCAGCCAGAGCACAGATACGCAGTATTTT.

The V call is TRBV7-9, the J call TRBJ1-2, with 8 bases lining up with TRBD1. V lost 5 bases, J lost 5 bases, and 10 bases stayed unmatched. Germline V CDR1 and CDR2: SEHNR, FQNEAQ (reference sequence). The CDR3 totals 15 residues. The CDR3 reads CASSPDRGDPYGYTF. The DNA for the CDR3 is TGTGCCAGCAGCCCCGACAGGGGAGATCCGTATGGCTACACCTTC.

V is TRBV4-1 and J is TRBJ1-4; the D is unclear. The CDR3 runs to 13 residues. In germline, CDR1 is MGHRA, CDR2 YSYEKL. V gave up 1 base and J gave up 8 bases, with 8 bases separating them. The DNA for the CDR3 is TGCGCCAGCAGCCAAGTTAGGAGCGAAAAACTGTTTTTT. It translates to CASSQVRSEKLFF.